The sequence of this T cell receptor (beta chain) was determined in a study of blood T cell repertoires in COVID-19. Study at large: From T cells, B-cell-depleted T cells, or PBMCs came the material, which was cDNA or gDNA.

The data were produced by immunoSEQ multiplex PCR, yet TCRdb's version contains in-frame clones alone and is incomplete. The data show 340,000 or so clones, about 86% seen once. The source is a woman in her thirties or forties with acute COVID-19. The sequenced material came from PBMCs or T cells enriched from blood (not recorded which).

The CDR3 nucleotides read TGTGCCAGCAGCTTAGGTCCCAGCTACGAGCAGTACTTC. Translation gives CASSLGPSYEQYF. This rearrangement joins TRBV13 to TRBJ2-7, with unresolved D. V lost 0 bases and J 3 bases, leaving 6 bases between the germline ends. From germline, CDR1 is PRHDT and CDR2 FYEKMQ (reference sequence). The CDR3 runs to 13 residues. The full variable domain, with the rest looked up from reference TRBV13 and TRBJ2-7, is AAGVIQSPRHLIKEKRETATLKCYPIPRHDTVYWYQQGPGQDPQFLISFYEKMQSDKGSIPDRFSAQQFSDYHSELNMSSLELGDSALYFCASSLGPSYEQYFGPGTRLTVT.